One and the same sample provided the 10 T cell receptor beta chains below, sequenced in a study of blood T cells in healthy people across ages. A J-beta primer mix and a sample-barcoded 5' primer were used in a second PCR of roughly 6 to 12 cycles. MiXCR, applied by TCRdb to the 5' RACE reads, yields one record per CDR3 protein. Of about 720,000 distinct CDR3 sequences listed, about 20% are singletons. Sequenced: blood. The receptor set was obtained from a man in his sixties or seventies in good health.

This clonotype has just a few counts. The rearrangement joins TRBV10-3 to TRBJ2-7; 9 bases are shared with TRBD1. CDR3 length equals 13 residues. J lost 6 bases, V lost 6 bases, and 6 bases had no gene match. Per the germline V gene, CDR1 is ENHRY and CDR2 is SYGVKD. CDR3 in DNA: TGTGCCATCAGAGGACAGGGGCGAGGCGAGCAGTACGTC. Translated: CAIRGQGRGEQYV.

The table lists this clonotype with a count of one. This chain links TRBV18 with TRBJ2-5; 13 bases map to TRBD2. Near its end, the DNA agrees better with TRBJ2-7, so the J call may be wrong. The CDR3 is made up of 15 amino acids. Germline CDR1 reads KGHSH; CDR2 reads LQKENI. The CDR3 loop is CASSPGLAGVPEQYV. As DNA, the CDR3 is TGTGCCAGCTCACCAGGACTAGCGGGAGTACCCGAGCAGTACGTC.

CDR3 protein: CACEEGSYNEQFF. CDR3 DNA: TGTGCCTGCGAGGAGGGGTCCTACAATGAGCAGTTCTTC. The chain joins TRBV28 to TRBJ2-1, with a weak D call TRBD2 (6 bases). V lost 11 bases and J lost 1, with 12 bases in between. CDR1 and CDR2 from the germline V gene are MDHEN and SYDVKM. The CDR3 runs 13 residues.

V gene TRBV6-2 or TRBV6-3 combines with J gene TRBJ1-2; D call uncertain. This CDR3 is built from 15 residues. Germline V gene data show CDR1 as MNHEY and CDR2 as SVGEGT. V gave up 0 bases and J gave up 9 bases, with 17 bases separating them. CDR3 sequence reads: CASSYSIPGRLSYTF. CDR3 DNA sequence: TGTGCCAGCAGTTACTCGATTCCAGGTCGTTTAAGCTACACCTTC.

The CDR3 loop reads CASSSSGLQAQYF. CDR3 nucleotides: TGTGCCAGCAGTTCGTCCGGCCTCCAGGCCCAGTACTTC. The rearrangement uses TRBV28 and TRBJ2-5; D remains ambiguous. This CDR3 comprises 13 residues. The V and J ends lost 4 bases and 9 bases respectively, with 15 bases between them. CDR1 and CDR2 (germline): MDHEN, SYDVKM.

This clonotype was found a few times. J is TRBJ1-2 and V is TRBV28; D not certain. Germline V lookup: CDR1 MDHEN, CDR2 SYDVKM. The length of the CDR3 is 14 residues. Trimming shortened V by 3 bases and J by 5 bases, and 13 bases separated the two germline ends. CDR3 sequence: CASSFTKIEYGYTF. The CDR3 coding sequence is TGTGCCAGCAGTTTTACGAAGATAGAATATGGCTACACCTTC.

The chain links TRBV6-1 to TRBJ1-1; D is ambiguous. In germline, CDR1 is MNHNS, CDR2 SASEGT. The length of the CDR3 is 15 residues. The V end lost 3 bases, the J end lost 1 base, and 12 bases lay between the germline ends. The CDR3 loop reads CASSDSGRPNTEAFF. In nucleotides, the CDR3 is TGTGCCAGCAGTGATTCCGGCAGGCCGAACACTGAAGCTTTCTTT.

This chain links TRBV7-9 with TRBJ2-4; 8 nucleotides line up with TRBD2. Germline values: CDR1 SEHNR, CDR2 FQNEAQ (reference sequence). The CDR3 extends over 15 amino acids. Trimming removed 1 base from V and 7 bases from J; junction bases left unmatched: 6. The CDR3 DNA is TGTGCCAGCAGCTTAGAAGGCGGGAGGTGGAACATTCAGTACTTC. Its translation is CASSLEGGRWNIQYF.

This clonotype was detected only a few times. CDR3 sequence: CASTTNREHSGANVLTF. The CDR3 nucleotides read TGTGCCAGCACCACCAACAGGGAACACTCTGGGGCCAACGTCCTGACTTTC. The chain employs TRBV12-3 or TRBV12-4 and TRBJ2-6; D perhaps matches TRBD1 (6 bases). This CDR3 contains 17 residues. V lost 7 bases and J lost 0, with 16 bases in between.

This chain connects TRBV12-3 or TRBV12-4 to TRBJ2-5, with D maybe TRBD2 (6 bases). This CDR3 contains 14 residues. Trimming took 3 bases from V and 6 from J, leaving 14 bases between them. CDR3 sequence (DNA): TGTGCCAGCAGTTTGCGGGGATCTACGCAGACCCAGTACTTC. Its translation: CASSLRGSTQTQYF.